This TCR beta chain was observed in a study of early T cells in non-severe SARS-CoV-2 infection. Background on the study: Alpha and beta chains were unpaired, from unsorted whole-blood bulk RNA. Study-wide points: Sequences matched to VDJdb favored anti-spike CD8 responses, while private and CD4 specificities were missed.

Regarding this clonotype: The antigen remains undetermined.

Individual cDNA molecules received unique molecular identifiers. Each CDR3 protein gets one entry after TCRdb re-called the 5' RACE reads with MiXCR. The sample includes about 48,000 distinct CDR3 sequences, about 13% of them seen just once. V was cut by 6 bases and J by 2 bases, with 7 bases left in between. Per germline, CDR1 MDHEN and CDR2 SYDVKM. CDR3 size: 12 residues. Sequenced: whole blood. This sequence originates from an adult who was a healthcare worker with PCR-confirmed SARS-CoV-2 infection or an uninfected control (not recorded which). The chain carries TRBV28 and TRBJ2-5; unclear D gene. The CDR3 loop is CASSNPQETQYF. The CDR3 DNA follows: TGTGCCAGCAGCAACCCTCAAGAGACCCAGTACTTC.